This T cell receptor beta chain was found in a study of T cell changes during pregnancy in multiple sclerosis (dated by TCRdb to between 2018 and 2021). Regarding the research as a whole: The study looked at changes in the T cell repertoire across pregnancy in women with multiple sclerosis.

Receptor libraries were prepared by the immunoSEQ multiplex PCR assay. The source is immuneACCESS, and TCRdb retained only in-frame sequences with V and J called. Part of the clones is not carried over; for the studies checked, unresolved V genes explain less than half of this, and the remainder is unexplained. Here the sample has about 48,000 clones; roughly 92% occur a single time. Approximately 0.91% of the sample rests with the top ten. Trimmed from V: 6 bases; trimmed from J: 6 bases; junction bases lacking a gene match: 8. Reading from cysteine to phenylalanine, the CDR3 counts 14 amino acids. The sequence is cut down to CDR3 DNA, 42 bases in frame from base 1. The germline V gene provides CDR1 MNHNS and CDR2 SASEGT. Worth noting for this clone: Its cognate antigen has yet to be identified. Base qualities were left out, and no much larger clone turns up one base away.

The specimen was CD4+ T cells from peripheral blood mononuclear cells, collected in the second trimester of pregnancy. The chain uses TRBV6-1 and TRBJ2-1, and TRBD1 matches 7 of the central bases. The receptor comes from a female donor in good health, enrolled as a control in a pregnancy study. The CDR3: CASRGTVSFNEQFF. The DNA sequence follows: TGTGCCAGCAGAGGGACAGTCAGCTTCAATGAGCAGTTCTTC.